The T cell receptor (beta chain) described here comes from a study of CD8+ T cells in alopecia areata. Germline V gene lookup returns CDR1 KGHSH and CDR2 LQKENI. This CDR3 has 12 amino acids. V was trimmed by 5 bases and J by 5 bases, leaving 9 bases between them. The sequencing template was cDNA reverse transcribed from extracted RNA. Profiled with immunoSEQ multiplex PCR; TCRdb holds only in-frame clones, not every one. The table has about 190,000 clones, more than 50% seen once. Treatment in this sample: oral pan-JAK inhibitor, 5-10 mg twice daily. The material was CD4+ T cells sorted from blood, obtained at week 24, from a patient treated with tofacitinib. The chain couples TRBV18 to TRBJ2-5; the D is unclear. The receptor was derived from a human donor with alopecia areata. The CDR3, as DNA: TGTGCCAGCTCATCCCCAAGCGAGACCCAGTACTTC. It specifies CASSSPSETQYF. The whole variable domain, filled in from reference TRBV18 and TRBJ2-5, reads NAGVMQNPRHLVRRRGQEARLRCSPMKGHSHVYWYRQLPEEGLKFMVYLQKENIIDESGMPKERFSAEFPKEGPSILRIQQVVRGDSAAYFCASSSPSETQYFGPGTRLLVL.